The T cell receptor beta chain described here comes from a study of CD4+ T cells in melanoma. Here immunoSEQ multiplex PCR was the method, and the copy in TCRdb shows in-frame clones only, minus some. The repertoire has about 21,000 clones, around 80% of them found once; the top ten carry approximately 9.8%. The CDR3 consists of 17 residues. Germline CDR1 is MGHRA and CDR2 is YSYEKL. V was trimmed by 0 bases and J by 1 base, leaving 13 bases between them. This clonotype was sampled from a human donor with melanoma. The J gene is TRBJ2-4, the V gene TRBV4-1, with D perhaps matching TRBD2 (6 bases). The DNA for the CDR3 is TGCGCCAGCAGCCAAGATCGGGGGAGCGGGGCCAAAAACATTCAGTACTTC. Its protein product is CASSQDRGSGAKNIQYF.